These T cell receptor beta chains were read from a single sample in a study of CD8 T cells in ankylosing spondylitis. From the 5' RACE reads, TCRdb called clonotypes with MiXCR, one entry per CDR3 protein. The repertoire consists of roughly 700,000 distinct CDR3 sequences, with roughly 19% occurring once and the leading ten covering around a fifth. Material for sequencing was blood, either unsorted or a sorted T cell fraction (not recorded which). These receptor sequences come from a male donor with ankylosing spondylitis. The CDR3 runs from the conserved cysteine through the conserved F or W. A D gene is named only where the DNA matches it firmly. Only part of the rows carry a size: once, few, many, or a class if the clone is expanded.

abundance: few
j_gene: TRBJ2-7
v_gene: TRBV7-8
d_gene: .
CDR3aa: CASSLAPGPTSYEQYF
CDR3nt: TGTGCCAGCAGCTTAGCGCCGGGACCGACCTCCTACGAGCAGTACTTC

abundance: many
j_gene: TRBJ1-1
v_gene: TRBV12-3/TRBV12-4
d_gene: TRBD1
CDR3aa: CASTLGGSDTEAFF
CDR3nt: TGTGCCAGCACCCTAGGGGGCTCGGACACTGAAGCTTTCTTT

abundance: .
j_gene: TRBJ2-3
v_gene: TRBV29-1
d_gene: TRBD2
CDR3aa: CSVEGRRGTDTQYF
CDR3nt: TGCAGCGTTGAGGGACGGCGGGGGACAGATACGCAGTATTTT

abundance: few
j_gene: TRBJ2-5
v_gene: TRBV20-1
d_gene: .
CDR3aa: CSARVDPGETQYF
CDR3nt: TGCAGTGCTAGAGTGGACCCCGGGGAGACCCAGTACTTC

abundance: once
j_gene: TRBJ1-3
v_gene: TRBV12-3/TRBV12-4
d_gene: .
CDR3aa: CASSLSGGEDTIYF
CDR3nt: TGTGCCAGCAGCCTATCGGGGGGGGAGGACACCATATATTTT

abundance: .
j_gene: TRBJ2-4
v_gene: TRBV11-2
d_gene: TRBD1
CDR3aa: CASSPSWTGRYYF
CDR3nt: TGTGCCAGCAGCCCATCATGGACAGGTAGATACTACTTC

abundance: .
j_gene: TRBJ2-3
v_gene: TRBV3-1
d_gene: .
CDR3aa: CASSHRATNTQYF
CDR3nt: TGTGCCAGCAGCCATAGAGCGACCAATACGCAGTATTTT

abundance: .
j_gene: TRBJ2-1
v_gene: TRBV10-3
d_gene: .
CDR3aa: CAIRTGTGYNEQFF
CDR3nt: TGTGCCATCAGAACCGGGACGGGATACAATGAGCAGTTCTTC

abundance: few
j_gene: TRBJ2-7
v_gene: TRBV25-1
d_gene: .
CDR3aa: CASSEWIAGEQYF
CDR3nt: TGTGCCAGCAGTGAATGGATAGCAGGCGAGCAGTACTTC

abundance: .
j_gene: TRBJ2-7
v_gene: TRBV4-2
d_gene: .
CDR3aa: CASRGSSSYEQYF
CDR3nt: TGTGCCAGCAGAGGATCGAGCTCCTACGAGCAGTACTTC

abundance: few
j_gene: TRBJ2-1
v_gene: TRBV20-1
d_gene: TRBD2
CDR3aa: CSARDRASGSYNEQFF
CDR3nt: TGCAGTGCTAGAGATCGTGCTAGCGGCTCCTACAATGAGCAGTTCTTC

abundance: .
j_gene: TRBJ2-1
v_gene: TRBV5-1
d_gene: TRBD1
CDR3aa: CASAEWTGGGDEQFF
CDR3nt: TGCGCCAGCGCTGAGTGGACAGGGGGCGGGGATGAGCAGTTCTTC

abundance: few
j_gene: TRBJ1-3
v_gene: TRBV12-3/TRBV12-4
d_gene: TRBD1
CDR3aa: CASSSDRDSGNTIYF
CDR3nt: TGTGCCAGCAGTTCGGACAGGGACTCTGGAAACACCATATATTTT

abundance: .
j_gene: TRBJ1-2
v_gene: TRBV10-3
d_gene: .
CDR3aa: CATRDNSLGYTF
CDR3nt: TGTGCCACCCGGGACAACTCGCTGGGCTACACCTTC

abundance: few
j_gene: TRBJ2-7
v_gene: TRBV20-1
d_gene: .
CDR3aa: CSARNNGGSYEQYF
CDR3nt: TGCAGTGCTAGAAACAACGGAGGCTCCTACGAGCAGTACTTC

abundance: .
j_gene: TRBJ2-7
v_gene: TRBV5-8
d_gene: .
CDR3aa: CASGRFTYEQYF
CDR3nt: TGTGCCAGCGGCAGATTCACCTACGAGCAGTACTTC